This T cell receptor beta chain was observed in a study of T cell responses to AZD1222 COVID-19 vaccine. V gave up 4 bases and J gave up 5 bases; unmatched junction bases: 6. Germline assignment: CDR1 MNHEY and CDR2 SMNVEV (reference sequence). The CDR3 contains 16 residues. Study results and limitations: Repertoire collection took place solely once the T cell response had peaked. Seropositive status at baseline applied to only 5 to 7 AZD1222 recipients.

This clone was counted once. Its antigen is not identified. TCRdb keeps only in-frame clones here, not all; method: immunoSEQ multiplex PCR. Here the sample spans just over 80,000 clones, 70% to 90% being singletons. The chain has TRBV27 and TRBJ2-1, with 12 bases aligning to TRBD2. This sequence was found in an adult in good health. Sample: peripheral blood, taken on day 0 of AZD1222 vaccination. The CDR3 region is CASSSILAGGDNEQFF. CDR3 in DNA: TGTGCCAGCAGTTCAATTCTAGCGGGGGGGGACAATGAGCAGTTCTTC.